Here is one T cell receptor (beta chain) with its context. The data belong to a study of metastatic and nonmetastatic thyroid tumors. Nobody among the patients had been given any treatment before thyroid surgery. TCRdb recomputed clones from the PCR reads via MiXCR. Among about 5,500 clones listed, roughly a third were seen once. The V gene end was trimmed by 1 base and the J gene end by 3 bases; junction bases not matched to a gene: 3. This CDR3 comprises 14 residues. Germline CDR1 SNHLY, CDR2 FYNNEI. The sample taken for sequencing was tumor tissue. The source is a male donor with papillary thyroid cancer or a benign thyroid nodule (not recorded which). Some clones in this sample may be carry-over from other donors' samples. The V call is TRBV2, the J call TRBJ2-7; 7 nucleotides line up with TRBD2. The DNA for the CDR3 is TGTGCCAGCAGTGAAGGGGACTACTACTACGAGCAGTACTTC. Translating gives CASSEGDYYYEQYF.